This is a list of T cell receptor beta chains from one sample in a study of a mutant IDH1 vaccine in newly diagnosed glioma. Generated by immunoSEQ multiplex PCR, the TCRdb table keeps only in-frame clones and is missing some. This table holds almost 25,000 clones, around 76% found once. Their cognate antigens are unknown. The sample here was PBMCs, taken from a glioma patient whose treatment included an IDH1 peptide vaccine. These receptors were taken from a man in his forties with glioma. Some clones in this sample may be carry-over from other donors' samples. The CDR3 runs from the conserved cysteine through the conserved F or W. D genes are given only for firm matches. The size entry is marked missing in some rows and otherwise reads once, few, many or a size class.

v_call: TRBV7-2; clone_size: -; d_call: -; j_call: TRBJ2-7; cdr3_aa: CASSLMGASNEQYF; cdr3_nt: TGTGCCAGCAGCTTAATGGGGGCCTCTAACGAGCAGTACTTC
v_call: TRBV5-1; clone_size: -; d_call: -; j_call: TRBJ1-2; cdr3_aa: CASSPTGNYGYTF; cdr3_nt: TGCGCCAGCAGCCCTACGGGTAACTATGGCTACACCTTC
v_call: TRBV2; clone_size: -; d_call: TRBD1; j_call: TRBJ2-7; cdr3_aa: CASSTWTGASLRVEQYF; cdr3_nt: TGTGCCAGCAGTACCTGGACAGGGGCCTCCCTGCGGGTCGAGCAGTACTTC
v_call: TRBV11-3; clone_size: -; d_call: -; j_call: TRBJ2-7; cdr3_aa: CASSLEETYEQYF; cdr3_nt: TGTGCCAGCAGCTTAGAGGAGACCTACGAGCAGTACTTC
v_call: TRBV2; clone_size: -; d_call: -; j_call: TRBJ1-4; cdr3_aa: CASSGRDSPGNEKLFF; cdr3_nt: TGTGCCAGCAGTGGCCGGGACTCCCCGGGGAATGAAAAACTGTTTTTT
v_call: TRBV10-2; clone_size: -; d_call: -; j_call: TRBJ1-4; cdr3_aa: CASTSTNEKLFF; cdr3_nt: TGCGCCAGCACCTCAACTAATGAAAAACTGTTTTTT
v_call: TRBV4-1; clone_size: -; d_call: TRBD2; j_call: TRBJ2-7; cdr3_aa: CASSQATGGYPTFSYEQYF; cdr3_nt: TGCGCCAGCAGCCAAGCAACGGGGGGATATCCTACCTTCTCCTACGAGCAGTACTTC
v_call: TRBV6-5; clone_size: few; d_call: -; j_call: TRBJ2-1; cdr3_aa: CASSYSQLSSYNEQFF; cdr3_nt: TGTGCCAGCAGTTACTCACAACTAAGCTCCTACAATGAGCAGTTCTTC
v_call: TRBV30; clone_size: once; d_call: -; j_call: TRBJ2-2; cdr3_aa: CAWTRVRGTGELFF; cdr3_nt: TGTGCCTGGACCCGTGTAAGGGGAACCGGGGAGCTGTTTTTT
v_call: TRBV6-6; clone_size: -; d_call: TRBD1; j_call: TRBJ1-1; cdr3_aa: CASSSEGARTEAFF; cdr3_nt: TGTGCCAGCAGTTCGGAGGGGGCGAGGACTGAAGCTTTCTTT
v_call: TRBV30; clone_size: -; d_call: -; j_call: TRBJ1-3; cdr3_aa: CAWSTPGGGLSGNTIYF; cdr3_nt: TGTGCCTGGAGCACCCCTGGGGGGGGCTTATCTGGAAACACCATATATTTT
v_call: TRBV7-3; clone_size: -; d_call: -; j_call: TRBJ2-5; cdr3_aa: CASSPVAQETQYF; cdr3_nt: TGTGCCAGCAGCCCCGTGGCCCAAGAGACCCAGTACTTC
v_call: TRBV6-1; clone_size: -; d_call: -; j_call: TRBJ2-7; cdr3_aa: CASTLDLSNSYEQYF; cdr3_nt: TGTGCCTCCACATTGGATCTTTCGAACTCCTACGAGCAGTACTTC
v_call: TRBV19; clone_size: -; d_call: TRBD1; j_call: TRBJ1-1; cdr3_aa: CASSIRGMNTEAFF; cdr3_nt: TGTGCCAGTAGTATCAGGGGGATGAACACTGAAGCTTTCTTT
v_call: TRBV5-1; clone_size: -; d_call: TRBD2; j_call: TRBJ2-1; cdr3_aa: CASSLASPWGGNEQFF; cdr3_nt: TGCGCCAGCAGCTTGGCCAGCCCGTGGGGGGGGAATGAGCAGTTCTTC
v_call: TRBV14; clone_size: once; d_call: -; j_call: TRBJ2-7; cdr3_aa: CASSQEARGGWTAYEQYF; cdr3_nt: TGTGCCAGCAGCCAAGAGGCTCGGGGCGGATGGACAGCCTACGAGCAGTACTTC
v_call: TRBV6-6; clone_size: -; d_call: -; j_call: TRBJ1-5; cdr3_aa: CASSYVTGQANQPQHF; cdr3_nt: TGTGCCAGCAGTTACGTTACAGGTCAGGCCAATCAGCCCCAGCATTTT
v_call: TRBV10-3; clone_size: few; d_call: TRBD1; j_call: TRBJ2-7; cdr3_aa: CASRDRLSYEQYF; cdr3_nt: TGTGCCAGCCGGGACAGGCTCTCCTACGAGCAGTACTTC
v_call: TRBV9; clone_size: -; d_call: -; j_call: TRBJ1-2; cdr3_aa: CASSPWSGSYGYTF; cdr3_nt: TGTGCCAGCAGCCCCTGGAGTGGGTCGTATGGCTACACCTTC
v_call: TRBV18; clone_size: -; d_call: -; j_call: TRBJ2-7; cdr3_aa: CASSPRQGGLEQYF; cdr3_nt: TGTGCCAGCTCACCACGCCAGGGGGGACTCGAGCAGTACTTC
v_call: TRBV10-3; clone_size: -; d_call: -; j_call: TRBJ1-1; cdr3_aa: CAIRQGGTEAFF; cdr3_nt: TGTGCCATCAGGCAGGGTGGCACTGAAGCTTTCTTT
v_call: TRBV5-1; clone_size: few; d_call: -; j_call: TRBJ1-3; cdr3_aa: CASSLDGRAAGNTIYF; cdr3_nt: TGCGCCAGCAGCTTGGATGGCAGGGCCGCTGGAAACACCATATATTTT